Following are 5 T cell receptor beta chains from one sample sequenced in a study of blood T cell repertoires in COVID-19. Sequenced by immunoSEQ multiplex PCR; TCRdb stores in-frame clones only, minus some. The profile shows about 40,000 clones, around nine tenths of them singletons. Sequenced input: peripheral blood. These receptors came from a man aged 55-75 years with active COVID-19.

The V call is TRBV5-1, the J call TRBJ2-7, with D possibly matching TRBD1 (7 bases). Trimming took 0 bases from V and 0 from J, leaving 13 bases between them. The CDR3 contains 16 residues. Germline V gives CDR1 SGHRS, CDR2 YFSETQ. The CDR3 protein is CASSLGRGVFSYEQYF. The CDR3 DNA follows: TGCGCCAGCAGCTTGGGCAGGGGGGTTTTCTCCTACGAGCAGTACTTC.

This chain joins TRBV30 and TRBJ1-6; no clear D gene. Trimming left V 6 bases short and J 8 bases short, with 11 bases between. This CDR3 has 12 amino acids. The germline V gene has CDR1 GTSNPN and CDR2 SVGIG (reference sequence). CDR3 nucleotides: TGTGCCTGTGGGCAGCCTTATTCACCCCTCCACTTT. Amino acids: CACGQPYSPLHF.

The CDR3 DNA is TGTGCCAGCTCGTGGGACAGGGCGGGCGAGCAGTACTTC. Amino acids: CASSWDRAGEQYF. The chain carries TRBV18 and TRBJ2-7, with 9 bases that match TRBD1. V lost 6 bases and J lost 6; bases outside the gene matches: 6. Germline V gene data show CDR1 as KGHSH and CDR2 as LQKENI. The CDR3 length is 13 residues.

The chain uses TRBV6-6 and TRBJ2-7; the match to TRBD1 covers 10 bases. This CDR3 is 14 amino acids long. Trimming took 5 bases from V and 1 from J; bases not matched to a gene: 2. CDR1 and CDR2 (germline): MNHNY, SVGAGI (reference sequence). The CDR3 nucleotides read TGTGCCAGCAGTCGGGACAGGGGTTCCTACGAGCAGTACTTC. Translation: CASSRDRGSYEQYF.

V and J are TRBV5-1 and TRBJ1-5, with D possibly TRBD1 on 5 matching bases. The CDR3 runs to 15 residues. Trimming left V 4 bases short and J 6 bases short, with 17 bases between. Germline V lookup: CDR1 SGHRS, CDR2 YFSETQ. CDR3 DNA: TGCGCCAGCAGCGCCGGGGGAGGGGATGGTCAGCCCCAGCATTTT. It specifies CASSAGGGDGQPQHF.